This TCR beta chain is from a study of patients and donors after allogeneic stem cell transplantation. CDR3 length: 10 residues. V shed 6 bases and J shed 7 bases, with 9 bases lying between them. The germline gives CDR1 DFQATT, CDR2 SNEGSKA (reference sequence). TCRdb re-analysed the RT-PCR reads in MiXCR, keeping a single row per CDR3 protein. The repertoire includes about 200,000 distinct CDR3 sequences, 41% of them detected once, and about 30% sits in the top ten. The specimen was blood, either unsorted or a sorted T cell fraction (not recorded which). The V and J genes are TRBV20-1 and TRBJ1-1; D remains unclear. This sequence originates from a human donor who was either an allogeneic HSCT recipient or a stem cell or donor lymphocyte infusion donor (not recorded which). It is not recorded whose cells these are; they may come from a transplant donor. This CDR3 is CSASGVEAFF. As DNA, the CDR3 is TGCAGTGCAAGCGGAGTTGAAGCTTTCTTT.